These T cell receptor beta chains were read from a single sample in a study of blood T cell repertoires in COVID-19. Sequencing was performed with immunoSEQ multiplex PCR; in TCRdb, only in-frame clones are kept and a portion is missing. The table includes some 250,000 clones, 86% detected once. Sequenced: peripheral blood. The receptor set was obtained from a woman in her thirties who had recovered from COVID-19. Both conserved end residues are part of each CDR3. D genes are given only for firm matches. Clone sizes are given selectively: once, few, many, or a class where the clone is expanded.

NA | TRBJ1-1 | 13 | NA | TRBV20-1 | TGCAGTGCTAGTCAGGTGGTTGGGACTGAAGCTTTCTTT | CSASQVVGTEAFF
NA | TRBJ1-5 | 16 | NA | TRBV10-3 | TGTGCCATCAGTGAAGTTCTTGGGGCAACTAATCAGCCCCAGCATTTT | CAISEVLGATNQPQHF
TRBD2 | TRBJ2-1 | 16 | NA | TRBV7-3 | TGTGCCAGCAGCTCAATAGGACTAGCGGGGGTAAATGAGCAGTTCTTC | CASSSIGLAGVNEQFF
TRBD2 | TRBJ2-1 | 18 | NA | TRBV5-8 | TGTGCCAGCAGCTTGGCCGGTCTAGCGGGGGGATTCTACAATGAGCAGTTCTTC | CASSLAGLAGGFYNEQFF
TRBD1 | TRBJ2-7 | 17 | NA | TRBV28 | TGTGCCAGCAGTCCAGTCCCGGGACAGGGGTTCGGATACGAGCAGTACTTC | CASSPVPGQGFGYEQYF
NA | TRBJ1-2 | 18 | NA | TRBV5-6 | TGTGCCAGCAGAACGGAAGGTGTGGGCCGGACTACTAACTATGGCTACACCTTC | CASRTEGVGRTTNYGYTF
NA | TRBJ1-2 | 13 | NA | TRBV12-3/TRBV12-4 | TGTGCCAGCAGTTTCCTCCAGGGAAGGGGCTACACCTTC | CASSFLQGRGYTF
NA | TRBJ2-5 | 15 | NA | TRBV6-6 | TGTGCCAGCAGTTCCTGGGGCGACAACCAAGAGACCCAGTACTTC | CASSSWGDNQETQYF
TRBD1 | TRBJ1-1 | 15 | NA | TRBV4-1 | TGCGCCAGCAGCCAAAGGACAGGGGAGGTTACTGAAGCTTTCTTT | CASSQRTGEVTEAFF
NA | TRBJ2-1 | 16 | once | TRBV9 | TGTGCCAGCAGCCCCATTTCTCCGGGCTCCTACAATGAGCAGTTCTTC | CASSPISPGSYNEQFF
TRBD2 | TRBJ2-7 | 13 | once | TRBV7-2 | TGTGCCAGCAGCCAGCGGGGGGGCTACGAGCAGTACTTC | CASSQRGGYEQYF
NA | TRBJ2-7 | 11 | NA | TRBV28 | TGTGCCAGCAGTCTGCGGGACGAGCAGTACTTC | CASSLRDEQYF
TRBD1 | TRBJ2-7 | 15 | NA | TRBV5-4 | TGTGCCAGCAGCTTTGCGACAGGGTCATCCTACGAGCAGTACTTC | CASSFATGSSYEQYF
TRBD1 | TRBJ2-5 | 14 | NA | TRBV5-6 | TGTGCCAGCAGCCCCAGGACAGGGCAAGAGACCCAGTACTTC | CASSPRTGQETQYF
NA | TRBJ1-1 | 13 | NA | TRBV2 | TGTGCCAGCAGTACCAACAGGGTCACTGAAGCTTTCTTT | CASSTNRVTEAFF
NA | TRBJ2-1 | 11 | NA | TRBV27 | TGTGCCAGCAGTTTCGTCAATGAGCAGTTCTTC | CASSFVNEQFF
NA | TRBJ1-1 | 16 | once | TRBV10-2 | TGCGCCAGCAGTGAGGCCAAAGGTGGGGGGGGCACTGAAGCTTTCTTT | CASSEAKGGGGTEAFF
TRBD2 | TRBJ2-7 | 16 | NA | TRBV19 | TGTGCCAGTAGTATCCAAGCGGGGGGGCCGGTTGGCGAGCAGTACTTC | CASSIQAGGPVGEQYF
NA | TRBJ1-5 | 12 | NA | TRBV27 | TGTGCCAGCAAGAGGGAATCTCAGCCCCAGCATTTT | CASKRESQPQHF
TRBD1 | TRBJ1-2 | 13 | NA | TRBV9 | TGTGCCAGCAGCGTAGGACAGGGCGATGGCTACACCTTC | CASSVGQGDGYTF
NA | TRBJ1-1 | 15 | few | TRBV7-3 | TGTGCCAGCAGCTCATCAGGGGCGCGGGTCACTGAAGCTTTCTTT | CASSSSGARVTEAFF
NA | TRBJ1-2 | 12 | NA | TRBV5-6 | TGTGCCAGCAGCTTGGGAGCTTTAGGCTACACCTTC | CASSLGALGYTF
NA | TRBJ1-6 | 13 | NA | TRBV12-3/TRBV12-4 | TGTGCCAGCAGCTCAGGGTATAATTCACCCCTCCACTTT | CASSSGYNSPLHF
NA | TRBJ1-2 | 19 | NA | TRBV4-2 | TGTGCCAGCAGCCAGTCCCAAGCGCGGGGGCGCACTCATAACTATGGCTACACCTTC | CASSQSQARGRTHNYGYTF
NA | TRBJ2-5 | 14 | NA | TRBV2 | TGTGCCAGCAGTGAATCCCACGGCAGGGAGACCCAGTACTTC | CASSESHGRETQYF
NA | TRBJ2-7 | 15 | NA | TRBV3-1/TRBV3-2 | TGTGCCAGCAGCCAAGTTCAGGCAGTCGGGAGCGAGCAGTACTTC | CASSQVQAVGSEQYF
TRBD1 | TRBJ1-2 | 12 | NA | TRBV10-3 | TGTGCCATCAGTTCGGCAGGGGGTGGCTACACCTTC | CAISSAGGGYTF
TRBD1 | TRBJ1-4 | 14 | NA | TRBV5-1 | TGCGCCAGCAGGGGACAGGGGACCAATGAAAAACTGTTTTTT | CASRGQGTNEKLFF
NA | TRBJ1-1 | 12 | NA | TRBV7-2 | TGTGCCAGCAGCTTTCGTAACACTGAAGCTTTCTTT | CASSFRNTEAFF
NA | TRBJ2-3 | 17 | NA | TRBV12-2 | TGTGCAAGTCGCTTAGAAGGCGGGGCGGGGGGCCTCGATACGCAGTATTTT | CASRLEGGAGGLDTQYF
NA | TRBJ1-3 | 15 | NA | TRBV5-7 | TGTGCCAGCAGCTGCCTTGTGTTGAGTGGAAACACCATATATTTT | CASSCLVLSGNTIYF
NA | TRBJ1-2 | 18 | NA | TRBV13 | TGTGCCAGCAGCATGGGACTTCAGGTTGACAACGGGAACTATGGCTACACCTTC | CASSMGLQVDNGNYGYTF
TRBD1 | TRBJ2-5 | 14 | NA | TRBV5-4 | TGTGCCAGCAGCTTAACAGGGGTTGAAGAGACCCAGTACTTC | CASSLTGVEETQYF
TRBD2 | TRBJ2-2 | 14 | NA | TRBV4-1 | TGCGCCAGCAGCCAGCGGGGGGGAGGCGGGGAGCTGTTTTTT | CASSQRGGGGELFF
TRBD1 | TRBJ2-2 | 17 | NA | TRBV5-1 | TGCGCCAGCAGCGCCACGGGACAGGGGGCGAGCACCGGGGAGCTGTTTTTT | CASSATGQGASTGELFF
TRBD1 | TRBJ1-2 | 15 | NA | TRBV7-9 | TGTGCCAGCAGCACAAACAGGGGGCCTGACTATGGCTACACCTTC | CASSTNRGPDYGYTF
NA | TRBJ1-2 | 15 | NA | TRBV27 | TGTGCCAGCAGTCCATACCCGGGTCTTAACTATGGCTACACCTTC | CASSPYPGLNYGYTF
NA | TRBJ2-1 | 11 | once | TRBV20-1 | TGCAGTGCTAGACGGGAGTATGAGCAGTTCTTC | CSARREYEQFF
NA | TRBJ2-7 | 15 | NA | TRBV18 | TGTGCCAGCTCGGAACCGGGACAAGGCTCCTACGAGCAGTACTTC | CASSEPGQGSYEQYF
TRBD2 | TRBJ2-3 | 17 | NA | TRBV9 | TGTGCCAGCAGCGTAGCTATTTCGGGCGGGGGGAGCGATACGCAGTATTTT | CASSVAISGGGSDTQYF
TRBD1 | TRBJ2-5 | 15 | NA | TRBV19 | TGTGCCAGTAGTGAATCCGGGACAGGGCGAGAGACCCAGTACTTC | CASSESGTGRETQYF
NA | TRBJ2-2 | 16 | NA | TRBV5-1 | TGCGCCAGCAGCTTAAACCCGACAGTTAACACCGGGGAGCTGTTTTTT | CASSLNPTVNTGELFF
NA | TRBJ2-3 | 13 | NA | TRBV24-1 | TGTGCCACCAGTGACGGGGGCACAGATACGCAGTATTTT | CATSDGGTDTQYF
TRBD1 | TRBJ2-7 | 16 | NA | TRBV4-2 | TGTGCCAGCAGCCAACCTTACGGGGACAGCTCCTACGAGCAGTACTTC | CASSQPYGDSSYEQYF
TRBD2 | TRBJ2-2 | 16 | NA | TRBV7-3 | TGTGCCAGCAGCTTGTACGCGGGGGACAACACCGGGGAGCTGTTTTTT | CASSLYAGDNTGELFF
NA | TRBJ2-5 | 14 | NA | TRBV2 | TGTGCCAGCAGTGTGGACAGCCCGTGGGAGACCCAGTACTTC | CASSVDSPWETQYF
TRBD1 | TRBJ1-1 | 15 | NA | TRBV7-9 | TGTGCCAGCAGCCCGACACAGGGGGCGGGCACTGAAGCTTTCTTT | CASSPTQGAGTEAFF